This T cell receptor beta chain appears in the sequencing data of a study of naive and memory T cell subsets. In its sample, this clonotype was seen a few times. What it binds is unknown. V shed 0 bases and J shed 10 bases, with 10 bases lying between them. Germline V lookup: CDR1 LNHNV, CDR2 YYDKDF (reference sequence). The CDR3 is 13 amino acids. Notes on the study in general: Possibly reflecting memory cells re-expressing CD45RA, a few larger clonotypes occurred in naive repertoires, especially CD8. From naive to CM, EM and EMRA, diversity decreased and Gini increased. Between naive and memory subsets, TCR abundance power law exponents differed.

Both TRBC1 and TRBC2 were covered by a beta constant-region primer of two equimolar oligonucleotides. TCRdb processed the UMI-ligation and nested PCR reads anew with MiXCR; each CDR3 protein has one entry. Of 130,000 to 150,000 distinct CDR3 sequences listed, over 15% are singletons. This TCR was recovered from a human donor in good health. The gene calls are TRBV15 and TRBJ2-1; D is unresolved. Sequencing was carried out using naive CD4+ T cells from blood. The CDR3 loop reads CATSRDGSREQFF. The CDR3 DNA sequence: TGTGCCACCAGCAGAGATGGGTCCCGGGAGCAGTTCTTC.